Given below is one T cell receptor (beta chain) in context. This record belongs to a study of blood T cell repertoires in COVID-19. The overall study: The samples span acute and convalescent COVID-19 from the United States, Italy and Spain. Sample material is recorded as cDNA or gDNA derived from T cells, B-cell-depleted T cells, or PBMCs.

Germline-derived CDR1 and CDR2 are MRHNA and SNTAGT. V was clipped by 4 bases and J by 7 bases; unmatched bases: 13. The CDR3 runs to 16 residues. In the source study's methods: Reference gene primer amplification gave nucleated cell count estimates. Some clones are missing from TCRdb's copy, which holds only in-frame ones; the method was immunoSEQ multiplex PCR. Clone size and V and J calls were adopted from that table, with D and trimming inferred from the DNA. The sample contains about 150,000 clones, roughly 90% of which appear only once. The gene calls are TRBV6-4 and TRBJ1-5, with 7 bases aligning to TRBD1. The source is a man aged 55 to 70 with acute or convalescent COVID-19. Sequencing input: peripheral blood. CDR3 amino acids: CASSGGNRGSGQPQHF. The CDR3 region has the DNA TGTGCCAGCAGTGGTGGAAACAGGGGTTCAGGCCAGCCCCAGCATTTT.